The T cell receptor (beta chain) described here comes from a study of blood T cell repertoires in COVID-19. Study background: Some COVID-19 samples were acute and others convalescent; all came from the United States, Italy and Spain. PBMCs, B-cell-depleted T cells, or T cells provided the cDNA or gDNA that made up the material.

Original methodology: Using reference gene primer amplification, nucleated cell counts were estimated. Generated by immunoSEQ multiplex PCR, the TCRdb table keeps only in-frame clones and is missing some. V and J calls and clone size are given by that table; D and trimming were obtained from the DNA. The sample yields about 140,000 clones, over 65% seen once. V lost 0 bases and J lost 5; bases outside the gene matches: 6. Germline V lookup: CDR1 SGHRS, CDR2 YFSETQ. The CDR3 consists of 17 residues. Sequencing input: peripheral blood. The V call is TRBV5-1, the J call TRBJ2-1; 12 positions match TRBD2. The sequence was collected from a woman of 80 years or more with active or convalescent COVID-19. The CDR3: CASSLVSSGGAHNEQFF. The CDR3 DNA reads TGCGCCAGCAGCTTGGTGTCTAGCGGGGGGGCACACAATGAGCAGTTCTTC.